The T cell receptor beta chain under discussion was sequenced for a study of CXCR3-negative and CXCR3-positive naive CD8 T cells. Findings and caveats of the study: CXCR3-positive naive cells carried more hydrophobic TRB CDR3s than CXCR3-negative ones.

A word on this clonotype: The antigen remains unidentified.

This CDR3 has 14 amino acids. Germline CDR1 reads SQVTM; CDR2 reads ANQGSEA. The method, 5' RACE with UMI labels, was used to prepare the TRB cDNA libraries. TCRdb reprocessed the 5' RACE reads, with one entry per CDR3 protein and no DNA. Here the sample table reports some 150,000 distinct CDR3 sequences. The sequence came from a human donor in good health. Some clones in this sample may be carry-over from other donors' samples. The chain joins TRBV29-1 to TRBJ1-1; TCRdb selects TRBD1, and the lack of DNA leaves this call unchecked. Input material: naive CXCR3+ CD8+ T cells from blood. Subset: CD45RO-CCR7+CD27+CD95- naive CD8+ T cells expressing CXCR3 (TNR3+). CDR3 protein: CSVPGVGTNTEAFF.